Following are 18 T cell receptor beta chains from one sample sequenced in a study of blood T cell repertoires in COVID-19. Measured with immunoSEQ multiplex PCR; TCRdb has only the in-frame clones, and not every one. The sample holds 400,000 or so clones, around 87% seen once. Sample: PBMCs or T cells enriched from blood (not recorded which). These receptors all come from a man in his forties or fifties in a cohort exposed to, infected with or recovered from COVID-19 (not recorded which).

Remarks on this clone: The same CDR3 is also encoded by other DNA sequences in this sample. V gene TRBV27 combines with J gene TRBJ1-4, with TRBD1 matching over 9 bases. CDR3 length equals 13 residues. The V gene end was trimmed by 9 bases and the J gene end by 8 bases; junction bases not matched to a gene: 7. Germline V lookup: CDR1 MNHEY, CDR2 SMNVEV (reference sequence). The CDR3 nucleotides are TGTGCCAGTTCCAGACAGGGGGGGGAAAAACTGTTTTTT. Translating it yields CASSRQGGEKLFF.

V and J are TRBV7-7 and TRBJ2-2, with TRBD2 matching over 10 bases. The CDR3 sequence is 15 residues long. Germline values: CDR1 SSHAT, CDR2 FNYEAQ (reference sequence). V trimming: 5 bases; J trimming: 7 bases; junction bases outside the gene matches: 7. In nucleotides, the CDR3 is TGTGCCAGCAGCCGAGCGGGAGGGCCGGTCGGGGAGCTGTTTTTT. Translation gives CASSRAGGPVGELFF.

This clone was seen only once. This chain joins TRBV27 and TRBJ2-7, with 7 bases identical to TRBD1. The CDR3 extends over 13 amino acids. CDR1 MNHEY and CDR2 SMNVEV come from the germline V gene (reference sequence). The J segment lost 5 bases and the V segment lost 6 bases, leaving 7 bases of the junction unmatched. The CDR3 DNA reads TGTGCCAGCAGGAGGACAGGCGGCGACGAGCAGTACTTC. It is translated as CASRRTGGDEQYF.

Regarding this clone: The sample has other DNA sequences that encode this CDR3 too. The chain employs TRBV6-5 and TRBJ2-7; TRBD2 agrees at 8 bases. Germline lookup yields CDR1 MNHEY and CDR2 SVGAGI. The CDR3 extends over 14 amino acids. With 5 bases clipped from V and 2 bases from J, the junction kept 5 bases outside the gene matches. CDR3 region: CASSRTSGPYEQYF. The CDR3 coding sequence is TGTGCCAGCAGTCGAACTAGCGGTCCCTACGAGCAGTACTTC.

In regard to this clone: Distinct nucleotide sequences in the sample also encode this CDR3. This chain uses TRBV6-1 with TRBJ2-5; 11 bases are shared with TRBD2. Germline V gene sequence: CDR1 MNHNS, CDR2 SASEGT. V was pared by 0 bases and J by 1 base, with 1 base of the junction left unmatched. The CDR3 length is 16 residues. The DNA of the CDR3 is TGTGCCAGCAGTGAAGCTGGGACTAGCGGCCAAGAGACCCAGTACTTC. This encodes CASSEAGTSGQETQYF.

The J gene is TRBJ2-7, the V gene TRBV10-3; 12 positions match TRBD1. The CDR3 has 17 amino acids. Trimming at V came to 2 bases and at J to 3 bases, leaving 8 bases not matched to a gene. The germline gives CDR1 ENHRY, CDR2 SYGVKD. DNA for the CDR3: TGTGCCATCAGTGAGGCGGGACAGGGGGCCTCCCGCTACGAGCAGTACTTC. Translating it yields CAISEAGQGASRYEQYF.

The chain uses TRBV6-5 and TRBJ2-7; 7 bases map to TRBD1. This CDR3 is built from 15 residues. In germline, CDR1 is MNHEY, CDR2 SVGAGI. J lost 3 bases, V lost 6 bases, and 11 bases had no gene match. CDR3 nucleotides: TGTGCCAGCAGATACGACAGGGTAGGGCTCTACGAGCAGTACTTC. Protein product: CASRYDRVGLYEQYF.

This chain connects TRBV4-1 to TRBJ1-5; D is undetermined. CDR1 is MGHRA, CDR2 YSYEKL, per germline. V lost 0 bases to trimming and J lost 0 bases, with 9 bases between them. The CDR3 has 16 residues. CDR3 nucleotide sequence: TGCGCCAGCAGCCAAGATCGAGGATATAGCAATCAGCCCCAGCATTTT. Translation gives CASSQDRGYSNQPQHF.

There are a few counts of this clone. J is TRBJ1-3 and V is TRBV4-1, with D possibly being TRBD1 (5 bases). Trimming took off 0 bases at V and 4 bases at J, with 19 bases between the two ends. Germline CDR1 is MGHRA and CDR2 is YSYEKL. There are 18 residues in the CDR3. CDR3 DNA sequence: TGCGCCAGCAGCCAAGATCCCACAAGGGGCTTTAACGGAAACACCATATATTTT. Residues: CASSQDPTRGFNGNTIYF.

The chain links TRBV27 to TRBJ2-1, with D perhaps TRBD1 (6 bases). The CDR3 contains 15 residues. Per germline, CDR1 MNHEY and CDR2 SMNVEV (reference sequence). V lost 6 bases and J lost 6, with 18 bases in between. This CDR3 reads CASSHRQVVSNEQFF. The CDR3 nucleotides read TGTGCCAGCAGCCACCGACAGGTGGTATCCAATGAGCAGTTCTTC.

Of note for this clone: Other DNA sequences in the same sample also yield this CDR3. The chain employs TRBV28 and TRBJ2-1; 10 positions agree with TRBD2. V was pared by 6 bases and J by 0 bases, with 5 bases of the junction left unmatched. Germline-derived CDR1 and CDR2 are MDHEN and SYDVKM. The CDR3 is 16 residues long. The CDR3 nucleotides read TGTGCCAGCAGCCTAGCGGGAGCCAGCTCCTACAATGAGCAGTTCTTC. This sequence encodes CASSLAGASSYNEQFF. Based on the CDR3 plus reference TRBV28 and TRBJ2-1, the full variable domain is DVKVTQSSRYLVKRTGEKVFLECVQDMDHENMFWYRQDPGLGLRLIYFSYDVKMKEKGDIPEGYSVSREKKERFSLILESASTNQTSMYLCASSLAGASSYNEQFFGPGTRLTVL.

The chain links TRBV5-1 to TRBJ1-4; 9 bases agree with TRBD1. Germline trimming cut 3 bases from V and 6 bases from J; bases unmatched to any gene: 3. Germline V lookup: CDR1 SGHRS, CDR2 YFSETQ. The CDR3 is made up of 14 amino acids. CDR3 sequence reads: CASSYDRGDEKLFF. For the CDR3, the DNA is TGCGCCAGCAGCTATGACAGGGGGGATGAAAAACTGTTTTTT.

V is TRBV5-1 and J is TRBJ2-3; D may be TRBD2 (5 bases). V was trimmed by 5 bases and J by 0 bases, leaving 7 bases between them. From germline, CDR1 is SGHRS and CDR2 YFSETQ. The CDR3 sequence is 13 residues long. CDR3 in DNA: TGCGCCAGCAGGCGGGCTAGCACAGATACGCAGTATTTT. This codes for CASRRASTDTQYF.

The V gene is TRBV7-9, the J gene TRBJ2-5; TRBD2 matches 11 bases. V lost 2 bases and J lost 5; bases outside the gene matches: 10. This CDR3 has 17 amino acids. Germline CDR1 is SEHNR and CDR2 is FQNEAQ (reference sequence). CDR3 amino acids: CASSLLPVSGRDETQYF. The CDR3 bases are TGTGCCAGCAGCTTATTACCCGTTAGCGGGAGGGATGAGACCCAGTACTTC.

J is TRBJ2-2 and V is TRBV19; 14 bases align to TRBD2. The CDR3 totals 17 residues. V trimming: 7 bases; J trimming: 6 bases; junction bases outside the gene matches: 10. Germline values: CDR1 LNHDA, CDR2 SQIVND (reference sequence). CDR3 sequence (DNA): TGTGCCAGTATGAGGGGGACTAGCGGGAGTAAGGCCGGGGAGCTGTTTTTT. This codes for CASMRGTSGSKAGELFF.

This clone appeared a few times. The V gene is TRBV5-1, the J gene TRBJ1-2; 7 nucleotides align to TRBD1. Germline V gene lookup returns CDR1 SGHRS and CDR2 YFSETQ. This CDR3 spans 14 amino acids. Trimming removed 0 bases from V and 4 bases from J; junction bases left unmatched: 3. Written as DNA, the CDR3 is TGCGCCAGCAGCTTGGAGGGGGCTGGCTATGGCTACACCTTC. Its protein is CASSLEGAGYGYTF.

This clone appeared once. The chain has TRBV28 and TRBJ2-7; D is ambiguous. This CDR3 is 12 amino acids long. The V gene's germline CDR1 is MDHEN and CDR2 SYDVKM. Trimming left V 9 bases short and J 0 bases short, with 9 bases between. CDR3 region: CASSVSSYEQYF. In nucleotides, the CDR3 is TGTGCCAGTTCTGTTAGCTCCTACGAGCAGTACTTC.

J is TRBJ2-7 and V is TRBV6-5; D is perhaps TRBD1 (5 bases). CDR3 size: 10 residues. V was pared by 8 bases and J by 4 bases, with 6 bases between. Germline CDR1 is MNHEY and CDR2 is SVGAGI. CDR3 nucleotides: TGTGCCAGCCGACAGTACGAGCAGTACTTC. This codes for CASRQYEQYF.